Following are 13 T cell receptor beta chains from one sample sequenced in a study of siplizumab effects on memory and regulatory T cells. The repertoire was sequenced with immunoSEQ multiplex PCR; TCRdb's copy has only in-frame clones and lacks some. The sample has 45,000 to 50,000 clones, roughly nine tenths seen once; the top ten hold 0.35%. Input material: naive CD8+ T cells sorted from blood. The receptors here all came from a human donor in good health.

The chain joins TRBV19 to TRBJ2-1; maybe TRBD2 (5 bases). This CDR3 is 14 amino acids long. Per germline, CDR1 LNHDA and CDR2 SQIVND (reference sequence). V shed 6 bases and J shed 4 bases, with 13 bases lying between them. The CDR3 loop is CASSTPEEYNEQFF. The CDR3 coding sequence is TGTGCCAGTAGCACACCGGAGGAGTACAATGAGCAGTTCTTC.

The genes are TRBV6-5 and TRBJ1-5; 11 nucleotides agree with TRBD1. V shed 4 bases, J shed 4 bases, and the junction held 3 bases outside the gene matches. This CDR3 is 15 amino acids long. Germline V lookup: CDR1 MNHEY, CDR2 SVGAGI. The CDR3 DNA reads as TGTGCCAGCAGTTGGGGACAGGGGGAAAATCAGCCCCAGCATTTT. It specifies CASSWGQGENQPQHF.

The chain joins TRBV4-1 to TRBJ1-1; a weak D match, TRBD1 (6 bases). The V gene lost 1 base and the J gene lost 1 base, with 10 bases spanning the gap. Germline CDR1 is MGHRA and CDR2 is YSYEKL. CDR3 length: 15 amino acids. The CDR3 loop is CASSQGPRGNTEAFF. The CDR3 DNA is TGCGCCAGCAGCCAAGGACCCAGGGGGAACACTGAAGCTTTCTTT.

The chain couples TRBV4-1 to TRBJ1-2, with a tentative D call TRBD1 (5 bases). CDR1 and CDR2 (germline): MGHRA, YSYEKL. The V and J ends lost 4 bases and 4 bases respectively, with 16 bases between them. The length of the CDR3 is 15 residues. As DNA, the CDR3 is TGCGCCAGCAGCCCCGAGGGGATGCTTGTCTATGGCTACACCTTC. Amino acid sequence: CASSPEGMLVYGYTF.

This rearrangement joins TRBV10-3 to TRBJ1-5, with no clear D. CDR3 length equals 17 residues. Germline V gives CDR1 ENHRY, CDR2 SYGVKD. Trimming took off 0 bases at V and 1 base at J, with 13 bases between the two ends. Here the CDR3 reads CAISESMGGLSNQPQHF. The CDR3 DNA follows: TGTGCCATCAGTGAGTCTATGGGTGGGTTAAGCAATCAGCCCCAGCATTTT.

The chain combines TRBV4-1 with TRBJ2-7; D ambiguous. V gave up 4 bases and J gave up 6 bases, with 16 bases separating them. CDR1 is MGHRA and CDR2 is YSYEKL in the germline V gene. The CDR3 totals 14 residues. The CDR3 loop is CASSLPLGLVEQYF. CDR3 DNA: TGCGCCAGCAGCCTGCCCCTAGGCCTGGTCGAGCAGTACTTC.

Written as DNA, the CDR3 is TGTGCCATCAGTGACGGCTTGGGGGTTGCAGATACGCAGTATTTT. The encoded protein is CAISDGLGVADTQYF. The chain has TRBV10-3 and TRBJ2-3; D tentatively reads TRBD1 or TRBD2 (5 bases each). This CDR3 spans 15 amino acids. Germline V CDR1 and CDR2: ENHRY, SYGVKD. V lost 3 bases, J lost 4 bases, and 14 bases lay in between.

The CDR3: CASSQEGQGGSEQYF. The CDR3 DNA reads TGCGCCAGCAGCCAAGAGGGACAGGGTGGATCCGAGCAGTACTTC. This chain uses TRBV4-1 with TRBJ2-7; 9 bases are shared with TRBD1. The CDR3 is 15 amino acids. With 0 bases clipped from V and 6 bases from J, the junction kept 6 bases outside the gene matches. CDR1 and CDR2 (germline): MGHRA, YSYEKL.

This clone is a singleton in its sample. CDR3 nucleotides: TGTGCCATCAGTGAGTCGAGAGGGGGGGGAGCCTACGAGCAGTACTTC. It encodes CAISESRGGGAYEQYF. The genes are TRBV10-3 and TRBJ2-7; tentatively, D is TRBD2 (7 bases). Between the trimmed V and J ends, which lost 0 bases and 2 bases, there was a span of 14 bases. The germline CDR1 and CDR2 sequences are ENHRY and SYGVKD. This CDR3 comprises 16 residues.

The chain couples TRBV10-2 to TRBJ1-5, with TRBD1 matching over 7 bases. CDR3 length: 15 residues. J was trimmed by 4 bases and V by 6 bases; bases with no gene match: 9. Germline values: CDR1 WSHSY, CDR2 SAAADI. The CDR3 sequence: CASRPPGQLNQPQHF. In nucleotides, the CDR3 is TGCGCCAGCAGACCACCGGGACAGCTAAATCAGCCCCAGCATTTT.

The chain employs TRBV27 and TRBJ1-1; D is possibly TRBD1 (5 bases). This CDR3 has 14 residues. Trimming stripped 11 bases from V and 8 bases from J, with 24 bases between. CDR1 is MNHEY and CDR2 is SMNVEV in the germline V gene (reference sequence). The chain's CDR3 is CAAWDLVTPGEAFF. In DNA form, the CDR3 reads TGTGCCGCTTGGGACTTAGTAACACCCGGGGAAGCTTTCTTT.

CDR3 sequence (DNA): TGTGCCAGCAGCCTAGGACAGGGTGAGGCCTATGGCTACACCTTC. Its protein product is CASSLGQGEAYGYTF. This chain links TRBV7-9 with TRBJ1-2; 8 nucleotides line up with TRBD1. The germline V gene has CDR1 SEHNR and CDR2 FQNEAQ (reference sequence). Trimming cost V 5 bases and J 4 bases; bases outside gene matches: 9. The CDR3 totals 15 residues.

This sequence joins TRBV30 and TRBJ1-3, with D maybe TRBD1 (5 bases). This CDR3 has 14 residues. CDR1 is GTSNPN and CDR2 is SVGIG in the germline V gene (reference sequence). Trimming left V 5 bases short and J 0 bases short, with 11 bases between. In nucleotides, the CDR3 is TGTGCCTGGTCCCAGGGCCTCTCTGGAAACACCATATATTTT. It yields the protein CAWSQGLSGNTIYF.